This is a list of T cell receptor beta chains from one sample in a study of CD8 T cells in ankylosing spondylitis. TCRdb re-derived calls from the 5' RACE reads in MiXCR, one entry per CDR3 protein. The table has more than 150,000 distinct CDR3 sequences, 13% seen once; the top ten hold 8% to 13%. Source material: blood, either unsorted or a sorted T cell fraction (not recorded which). Source of these receptors: a female donor with ankylosing spondylitis or in good health (not recorded which). Each CDR3 is given with its conserved first and last residue. A D gene is named only where the DNA matches it firmly. Not all rows give a size; the values are once, few, many and, for expanded clones, a class.

v_gene	d_gene	j_gene	abundance	CDR3nt	CDR3aa
TRBV5-8	NA	TRBJ1-6	NA	TGTGCCAGCAGCTATACAGGTTCACCCCTCCACTTT	CASSYTGSPLHF
TRBV10-3	NA	TRBJ2-1	many	TGTGCCATCATGGGCCCCAATGAGCAGTTCTTC	CAIMGPNEQFF
TRBV6-6	NA	TRBJ1-3	many	TGTGCCAGCAGGAGCGTACAGGGAACCATATATTTT	CASRSVQGTIYF
TRBV7-3	TRBD1	TRBJ2-4	few	TGTGCCAGCAGCTTCGCAGGGGGAGCCAAAAACATTCAGTACTTC	CASSFAGGAKNIQYF
TRBV6-1	NA	TRBJ2-2	many	TGTGCCAGCAGTCCCAGTGAAGGGCTCACCGGGGAGCTGTTTTTT	CASSPSEGLTGELFF
TRBV20-1	TRBD1	TRBJ2-5	NA	TGCAGTGCCCTCCCCGACAGGGGGCGCGGGGAAGAGACCCAGTACTTC	CSALPDRGRGEETQYF
TRBV27	NA	TRBJ2-1	many	TGTGCCAGCAGTTTATCGGGTGGGCTAACCTACAATGAGCAGTTCTTC	CASSLSGGLTYNEQFF
TRBV27	TRBD2	TRBJ2-1	many	TGTGCCAGCGTCAGCCCCGGGAGAGGGACTACAGCTGAGCAGTTCTTC	CASVSPGRGTTAEQFF
TRBV5-1	NA	TRBJ2-4	few	TGCGCCAGCAGCCCAGCGGGTATTACCGCAAACATTCAGTACTTC	CASSPAGITANIQYF
TRBV5-1	NA	TRBJ1-1	many	TGCGCCAGCAGCTTGTCGCTACAAAACACTGAAGCTTTCTTT	CASSLSLQNTEAFF
TRBV6-1	TRBD2	TRBJ2-1	NA	TGTGCCCCCACGGGGGGACCAGCCCCCAATGAGCAGTTCTTC	CAPTGGPAPNEQFF
TRBV28	TRBD2	TRBJ2-7	few	TGTGCCAGCAGTTCCGGCAGGCTAGCGGGAGGGTACGAGCAGTACTTC	CASSSGRLAGGYEQYF
TRBV12-3/TRBV12-4	TRBD2	TRBJ2-2	many	TGTGCCAGCAGTTTAGCGGTGGCTAGCGGGAGGGCTTCCACCGGGGAGCTGTTTTTT	CASSLAVASGRASTGELFF
TRBV28	NA	TRBJ1-2	many	TGTGCCAGCAGTTCCCCTAGGCTCGGTAACTATGGCTACACCTTC	CASSSPRLGNYGYTF
TRBV4-3	TRBD1	TRBJ1-2	many	TGCGCCAGCAGCCCCTCCGGGACAGGGGCCTACTATGGCTACACCTTC	CASSPSGTGAYYGYTF
TRBV12-3/TRBV12-4	NA	TRBJ1-5	NA	TGTGCCAGCAGTTTAGCGCGAATCGGTCCGTCTCAGCCCCAGCATTTT	CASSLARIGPSQPQHF
TRBV6-2/TRBV6-3	NA	TRBJ2-2	few	TGTGCCAGCAAAGGGGCACAGCAGCTGACCGGGGAGCTGTTTTTT	CASKGAQQLTGELFF
TRBV20-1	NA	TRBJ1-5	many	TGCAGTGTGGCGAGGGGAGCGGGGTATCAGCCCCAGCATTTT	CSVARGAGYQPQHF
TRBV12-3/TRBV12-4	TRBD1	TRBJ1-2	NA	TGTGCCAGCAGTGTACGGACAGGGGGTAACTATGGCTACACCTTC	CASSVRTGGNYGYTF
TRBV12-3/TRBV12-4	NA	TRBJ1-4	NA	TGTGCCAGCAGCGCTCAATTGACTCTGAATGAAAAACTGTTTTTT	CASSAQLTLNEKLFF
TRBV21-1	NA	TRBJ2-7	many	TGTGCCAGCAGCAAAGTAAGGAGGCCCACCTACGAGCAGTACTTC	CASSKVRRPTYEQYF
TRBV27	NA	TRBJ1-5	many	TGTGCCAGCAGTTTGCAAAGCAATCAGCCCCAGCATTTT	CASSLQSNQPQHF
TRBV12-3/TRBV12-4	NA	TRBJ2-7	many	TGTGCCAGCAGTTCGAGGAGTCTCGGGTACGAGCAGTACTTC	CASSSRSLGYEQYF
TRBV12-3/TRBV12-4	NA	TRBJ1-4	many	TGTGCCAGCAGTCTCCACAGAGGGCTTAATGAAAAACTGTTTTTT	CASSLHRGLNEKLFF
TRBV3-1	TRBD2	TRBJ2-7	few	TGTGCCAGCAGCCAAGATGCGGGGGTCTACGAGCAGTACTTC	CASSQDAGVYEQYF
TRBV6-5	NA	TRBJ2-2	NA	TGTGTCAGCAGTTCAGCAGGGAACACCGGGGAGCTGTTTTTT	CVSSSAGNTGELFF
TRBV6-1	NA	TRBJ2-1	few	TGTGCCAGCAGTGAATGGGGGAGTCCGGGTAATGAGCAGTTCTTC	CASSEWGSPGNEQFF
TRBV11-2	TRBD2	TRBJ2-3	few	TGTGCCAGCAGCTTAGGTCCCCTAGCGGGGTCTCCAGCTAGCACAGATACGCAGTATTTT	CASSLGPLAGSPASTDTQYF
TRBV29-1	NA	TRBJ2-5	many	TGCAGCCTCGGGGTGGGCGAGACCCAGTACTTC	CSLGVGETQYF
TRBV7-8	NA	TRBJ2-7	many	TGTGCCAGCAGCTTAGCCGAGGTGCCACAATCCTACTACGAGCAGTACTTC	CASSLAEVPQSYYEQYF
TRBV12-3/TRBV12-4	NA	TRBJ2-2	many	TGTGCCAGCAAGACAGGACACACTAACACCGGGGAGCTGTTTTTT	CASKTGHTNTGELFF
TRBV5-1	TRBD2	TRBJ2-7	few	TGCGCCAGCAGCTCCGGGACTAGCGCATACGAGCAGTACTTC	CASSSGTSAYEQYF
TRBV7-9	NA	TRBJ1-3	many	TGTGCCAGCAGCTTACGTCCCATTCTCTCTGGAAACACCATATATTTT	CASSLRPILSGNTIYF
TRBV29-1	NA	TRBJ2-7	many	TGCAGCGTTGAGGCAGGGTCCGGTTACGAGCAGTACTTC	CSVEAGSGYEQYF
TRBV19	NA	TRBJ1-5	NA	TGTGCCGCCCAACCGGGGGCTTTTAGCATACAGCCCCAGCATTTT	CAAQPGAFSIQPQHF
TRBV20-1	NA	TRBJ2-5	NA	TGCAGTGCTAGAGATCCCCCTGAGACCCAGTACTTC	CSARDPPETQYF
TRBV12-3/TRBV12-4	NA	TRBJ2-6	few	TGTGCCAGCAGTTTGCAGGATGGGGCCAACGTCCTGACTTTC	CASSLQDGANVLTF
TRBV4-3	NA	TRBJ2-2	NA	TGCGCCAGCAGCCAAGACCCCAGGGCCGCCGGGGAGCCGTTTTTT	CASSQDPRAAGEPFF
TRBV12-3/TRBV12-4	NA	TRBJ2-3	many	TGTGCCAGCAGTTTGGGTTCTATCCCCGATACGCAGTATTTT	CASSLGSIPDTQYF
TRBV20-1	NA	TRBJ2-7	NA	TGCAGTGTCAGACCCAACTCCTACGAGCAGTACTTC	CSVRPNSYEQYF
TRBV7-9	NA	TRBJ2-7	few	TGTGCCAGCAGCTTCTTTGGCACTCCCTACGAGCAGTACTTC	CASSFFGTPYEQYF
TRBV28	TRBD2	TRBJ2-7	many	TGTGCCAGCAGTACCTCCGGGACTAGCGGCTCCTACGAGCAGTACTTC	CASSTSGTSGSYEQYF
TRBV7-8	TRBD2	TRBJ2-3	few	TGTGCCAGCCCGGGGCCCGCGGGAGTTACAGATACGCAGTATTTT	CASPGPAGVTDTQYF